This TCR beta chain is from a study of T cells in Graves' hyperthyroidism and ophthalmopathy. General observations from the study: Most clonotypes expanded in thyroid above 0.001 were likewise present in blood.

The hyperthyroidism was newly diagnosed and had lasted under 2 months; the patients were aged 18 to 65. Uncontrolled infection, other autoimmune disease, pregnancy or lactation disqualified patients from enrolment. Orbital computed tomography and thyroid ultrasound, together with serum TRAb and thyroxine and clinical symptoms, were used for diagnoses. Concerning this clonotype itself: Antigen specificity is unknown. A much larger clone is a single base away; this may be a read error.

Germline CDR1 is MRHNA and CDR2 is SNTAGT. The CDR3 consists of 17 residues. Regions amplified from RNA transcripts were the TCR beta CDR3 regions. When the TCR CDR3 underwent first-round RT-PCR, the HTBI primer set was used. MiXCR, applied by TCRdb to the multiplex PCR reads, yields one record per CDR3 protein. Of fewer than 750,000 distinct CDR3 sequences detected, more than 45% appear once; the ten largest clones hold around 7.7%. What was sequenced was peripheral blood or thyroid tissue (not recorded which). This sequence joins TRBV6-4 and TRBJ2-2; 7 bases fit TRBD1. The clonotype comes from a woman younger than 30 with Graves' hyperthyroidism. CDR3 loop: CTSSYSGQSSNTGELFF. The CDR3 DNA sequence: TGTACCAGCAGTTACTCGGGACAGAGCTCGAACACCGGGGAGCTGTTTTTT.